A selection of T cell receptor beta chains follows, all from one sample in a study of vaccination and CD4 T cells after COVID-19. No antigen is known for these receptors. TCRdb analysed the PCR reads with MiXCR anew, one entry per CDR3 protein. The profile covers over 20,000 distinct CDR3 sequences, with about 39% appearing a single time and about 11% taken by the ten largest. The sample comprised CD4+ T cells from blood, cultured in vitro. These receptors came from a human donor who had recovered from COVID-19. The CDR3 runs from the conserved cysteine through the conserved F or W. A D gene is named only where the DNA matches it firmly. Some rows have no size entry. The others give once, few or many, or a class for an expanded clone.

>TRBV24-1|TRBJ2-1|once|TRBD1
CAIGQGSIHEQFF
TGTGCCATCGGACAGGGCAGTATCCATGAGCAGTTCTTC
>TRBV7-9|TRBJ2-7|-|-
CASSTKEGSREQYF
TGTGCCAGCAGCACCAAAGAGGGTTCACGCGAGCAGTACTTC
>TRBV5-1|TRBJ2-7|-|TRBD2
CASSLGTSDTYEQYF
TGCGCCAGCAGCTTGGGGACTAGCGATACCTACGAGCAGTACTTC
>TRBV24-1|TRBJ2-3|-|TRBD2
CATSDPTDSSGYGGNTQYF
TGTGCCACCAGTGACCCAACCGATTCTAGCGGGTATGGCGGAAATACGCAGTATTTT
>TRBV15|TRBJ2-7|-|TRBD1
CATSRDIMGQSYEQYF
TGTGCCACCAGCAGAGATATTATGGGACAGAGCTACGAGCAGTACTTC
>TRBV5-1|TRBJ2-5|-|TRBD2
CASSFDPRGGLREETQYF
TGCGCCAGCAGCTTTGATCCCCGGGGGGGCCTTCGGGAGGAGACCCAGTACTTC
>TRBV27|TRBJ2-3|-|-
CASSLSSGMTDTQYF
TGTGCCAGCAGTTTATCTTCCGGGATGACAGATACGCAGTATTTT
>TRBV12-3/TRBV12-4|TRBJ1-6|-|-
CASRHTASPLHF
TGTGCCAGCAGACATACGGCTTCACCCCTCCACTTT
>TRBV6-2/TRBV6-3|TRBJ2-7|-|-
CASSYPRAVSYEQYF
TGTGCCAGCAGTTACCCGCGTGCAGTCTCCTACGAGCAGTACTTC
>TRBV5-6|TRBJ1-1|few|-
CASSPPTGNTEAFF
TGTGCCAGCAGCCCCCCGACAGGGAACACTGAAGCTTTCTTT
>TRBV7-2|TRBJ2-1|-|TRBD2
CASSIQTGTSGRSNEQFF
TGTGCCAGCAGCATTCAAACCGGGACTAGCGGGAGGAGCAATGAGCAGTTCTTC
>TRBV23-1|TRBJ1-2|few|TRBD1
CASSREGAHYGYTF
TGCGCCAGCAGCCGAGAGGGGGCCCACTATGGCTACACCTTC
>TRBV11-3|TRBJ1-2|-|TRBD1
CASSSRTRAGGGYTF
TGTGCCAGCAGTTCCAGAACGAGGGCAGGGGGTGGCTACACCTTC
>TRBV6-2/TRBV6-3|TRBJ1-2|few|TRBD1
CASSQRTGTGVPSNYGYTF
TGTGCCAGCAGTCAACGTACCGGGACAGGGGTCCCCTCGAACTATGGCTACACCTTC
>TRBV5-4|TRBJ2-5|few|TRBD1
CASSLVRQGPEETQYF
TGTGCCAGCAGCTTGGTGAGACAGGGTCCCGAAGAGACCCAGTACTTC
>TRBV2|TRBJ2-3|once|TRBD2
CASSESLAGGDPSTDTQYF
TGTGCCAGCAGTGAGTCCCTAGCGGGGGGCGACCCTAGCACAGATACGCAGTATTTT
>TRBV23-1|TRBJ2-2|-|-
CASSEVFGGDNTGELFF
TGTGCCAGCAGTGAGGTGTTTGGGGGAGACAACACCGGGGAGCTGTTTTTT
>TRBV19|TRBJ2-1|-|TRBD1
CASSIDPQGVYRFF
TGTGCCAGTAGCATAGACCCTCAGGGGGTCTACCGGTTCTTC
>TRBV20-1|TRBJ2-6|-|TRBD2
CSPHTGGAGANVLTF
TGCAGTCCCCATACCGGGGGGGCTGGGGCCAACGTCCTGACTTTC
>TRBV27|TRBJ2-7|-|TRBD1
CASSRTGKYGLEQYF
TGTGCCAGCAGTAGGACAGGGAAGTACGGGCTCGAGCAGTACTTC
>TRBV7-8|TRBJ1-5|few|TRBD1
CASSSYKIGTGGQPQHF
TGTGCCAGCAGCTCTTATAAGATCGGGACAGGGGGCCAGCCCCAGCATTTT
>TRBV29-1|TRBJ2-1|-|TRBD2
CSVSRGGGYNEQFF
TGCAGCGTCTCGCGGGGGGGTGGCTACAATGAGCAGTTCTTC
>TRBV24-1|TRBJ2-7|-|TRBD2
CATSTSGTSGYEQYF
TGTGCCACCTCCACCTCCGGGACTAGCGGCTACGAGCAGTACTTC
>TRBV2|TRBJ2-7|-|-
CASSEQGENFYEQYF
TGTGCCAGCAGTGAACAGGGAGAGAATTTCTACGAGCAGTACTTC
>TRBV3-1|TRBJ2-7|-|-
CASSQGAIGSYEQYF
TGTGCCAGCAGCCAAGGAGCTATAGGGTCCTACGAGCAGTACTTC
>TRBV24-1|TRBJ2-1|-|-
CATSDTTGSGDEQFF
TGTGCCACCAGTGATACTACAGGGAGCGGCGATGAGCAGTTCTTC
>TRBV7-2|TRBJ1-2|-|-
CASSFYLTGNYGYTF
TGTGCCAGCAGCTTCTACCTTACAGGAAACTATGGCTACACCTTC
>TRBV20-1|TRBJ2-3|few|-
CSARDFTGDPDTQYF
TGCAGTGCTAGAGATTTTACGGGAGACCCAGATACGCAGTATTTT
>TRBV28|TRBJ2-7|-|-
CATDGLRGSGLVVYEQYF
TGTGCCACCGACGGATTAAGGGGTTCGGGACTGGTCGTCTACGAGCAGTACTTC
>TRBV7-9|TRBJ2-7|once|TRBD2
CASSPVRGRTHEQYF
TGTGCCAGCAGCCCAGTCCGCGGGAGGACTCACGAGCAGTACTTC
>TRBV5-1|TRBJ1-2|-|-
CASSLDRDLYGYTF
TGCGCCAGCAGCTTGGACAGGGACCTCTATGGCTACACCTTC
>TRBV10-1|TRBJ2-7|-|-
CASSDSPIHEQYF
TGCGCCAGCAGTGATTCCCCGATCCACGAGCAGTACTTC
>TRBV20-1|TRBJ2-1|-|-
CSASPPDGTYNEQFF
TGCAGTGCTAGTCCCCCTGATGGGACCTACAATGAGCAGTTCTTC
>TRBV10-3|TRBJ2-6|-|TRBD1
CAISGGQGLANVLTF
TGTGCCATCAGTGGGGGACAGGGCCTGGCCAACGTCCTGACTTTC
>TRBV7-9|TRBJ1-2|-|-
CASSLLGRAYGYTF
TGTGCCAGCAGCTTACTTGGCAGGGCCTATGGCTACACCTTC
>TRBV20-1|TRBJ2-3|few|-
CSARGGRASTDTQYF
TGCAGTGCTAGAGGGGGTAGGGCTAGCACAGATACGCAGTATTTT
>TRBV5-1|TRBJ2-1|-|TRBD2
CASSSLAALGNEQFF
TGCGCCAGCAGCTCCCTAGCGGCCCTTGGGAATGAGCAGTTCTTC
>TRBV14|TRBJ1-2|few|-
CASSQAPGKGELYGYTF
TGTGCCAGCAGCCAAGCCCCCGGAAAGGGGGAGCTCTATGGCTACACCTTC
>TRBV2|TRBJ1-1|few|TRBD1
CASSGQGLVAFF
TGTGCCAGCAGTGGACAGGGGTTAGTAGCTTTCTTT
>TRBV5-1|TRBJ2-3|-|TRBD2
CASSTTPQREGYADTQYF
TGCGCCAGCAGCACCACCCCCCAGCGGGAGGGTTATGCAGATACGCAGTATTTT
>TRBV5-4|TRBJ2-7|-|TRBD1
CASSLQGVGEQYF
TGTGCCAGCAGCCTACAGGGGGTTGGGGAGCAGTACTTC
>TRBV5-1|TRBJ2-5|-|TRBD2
CASSLAQASGQETQYF
TGCGCCAGCAGCTTGGCCCAGGCTAGCGGCCAAGAGACCCAGTACTTC
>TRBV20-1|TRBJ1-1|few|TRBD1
CSARRAGGASGTEAFF
TGCAGTGCTAGGAGGGCAGGGGGCGCTTCGGGCACTGAAGCTTTCTTT
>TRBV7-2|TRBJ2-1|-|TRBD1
CASSLAVVDRGQWKFF
TGTGCCAGCAGCTTAGCGGTCGTGGACAGGGGGCAATGGAAGTTCTTC
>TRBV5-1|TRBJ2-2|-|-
CASSLEGSLGSGYTGELFF
TGCGCCAGCAGCTTGGAAGGTAGTCTAGGGTCGGGGTACACCGGGGAGCTGTTTTTT
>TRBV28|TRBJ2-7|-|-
CASSFSSGRGTWEQYF
TGTGCCAGCAGTTTTTCGAGCGGTCGAGGGACGTGGGAGCAGTACTTC
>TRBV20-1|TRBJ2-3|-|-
CSASRGTDTQYF
TGCAGTGCTAGCAGGGGCACAGATACGCAGTATTTT
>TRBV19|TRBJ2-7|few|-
CASSRDHSGPYEQYF
TGTGCCAGTAGTCGGGACCATTCGGGGCCCTACGAGCAGTACTTC
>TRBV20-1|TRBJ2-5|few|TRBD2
CSPWVGGSGETQYF
TGCAGTCCGTGGGTAGGCGGGAGCGGGGAGACCCAGTACTTC
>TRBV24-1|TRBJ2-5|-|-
CATSDLGDTTQETQYF
TGTGCCACCAGTGATTTGGGGGACACCACCCAAGAGACCCAGTACTTC